Sequencing of this T cell receptor beta chain was carried out in a study of OX40 agonist ivuxolimab in advanced cancers. About the study: Patients' therapy was ivuxolimab, an antibody that acts as an agonist of OX40 (CD134). Under the entry rules, prior anti-PD-1, anti-PD-L1 or anti-CTLA-4 therapy was allowed, and around 36% had some. Study outcomes and limitations: Blood T cells, both CD4+ and CD8+, expanded clonally by week 6 at 0.1 to 3.0 mg/kg.

This clone was observed once. Antigen unknown. Drawing of blood for sampling happened at baseline, at cycle 4 day 1, and at cycle 7 day 1. Libraries were prepared by immunoSEQ multiplex PCR; TCRdb keeps only in-frame clonotypes and omits some of them. The sample consists of roughly 56,000 clones, about 85% of them appearing once. Germline V lookup: CDR1 SGDLS, CDR2 YYNGEE. V gave up 3 bases and J gave up 4 bases, with 12 bases separating them. The CDR3 extends over 14 amino acids. The material sequenced was CD4+ or CD8+ T cells sorted from blood, taken in a trial of the OX40 agonist ivuxolimab. This rearrangement joins TRBV9 to TRBJ2-3; unclear D gene. This TCR was recovered from an adult with an advanced solid tumor such as melanoma, head and neck, liver or kidney cancer. The chain's CDR3 is CASSAFVSADTQYF. The CDR3 nucleotides are TGTGCCAGCAGCGCCTTCGTTTCTGCAGATACGCAGTATTTT.